The rows below give T cell receptor beta chains drawn from one sample of a study of blood T cell repertoires in COVID-19. The table came from immunoSEQ multiplex PCR; TCRdb's copy has only in-frame clones and leaves some out. The top ten clones hold 18% of a sample with around 200,000 clones, more than 70% of them seen once. Sequenced material: peripheral blood. These receptors all come from a person aged 65 to 79 with COVID-19, enrolled during active disease. The CDR3 runs from the conserved cysteine through the conserved F or W. A D gene is named only where the DNA matches it firmly. Clone size is stated in some rows and not others, as once, few, many or a class when expanded.

d_call clone_size j_call v_call cdr3_nt cdr3_aa
. . TRBJ2-2 TRBV5-4 TGTGCCAGCAGCCCAGACTACACCGGGGAGCTGTTTTTT CASSPDYTGELFF
TRBD1 . TRBJ2-3 TRBV29-1 TGCAGCGTTGGACACCTGACAGGGGGAGGCACAGATACGCAGTATTTT CSVGHLTGGGTDTQYF
TRBD1 . TRBJ1-2 TRBV7-2 TGTGCCAGCAGCCGCGGGACAGGGTTCAACCTCTATGGCTACACCTTC CASSRGTGFNLYGYTF
TRBD2 . TRBJ2-1 TRBV6-2/TRBV6-3 TGTGCCAGCAGTTATCCGGCTAGCGGGGGCCGGGAGCAGTTCTTC CASSYPASGGREQFF
. once TRBJ2-7 TRBV6-2/TRBV6-3 TGTGCCAGCAGCCCCTCCAGCTCCTACGAGCAGTACTTC CASSPSSSYEQYF
. . TRBJ2-3 TRBV3-1/TRBV3-2 TGTGCCTCAGCTGCGGGTCTCAGCACAGATACGCAGTATTTT CASAAGLSTDTQYF
TRBD1 . TRBJ2-2 TRBV11-3 TGTGCCAGCGGGGACAGGGTGGTGGGGGAGCTGTTTTTT CASGDRVVGELFF
. . TRBJ1-2 TRBV28 TGTGCCAGCAGTTTCACAGGCTATGGCTACACCTTC CASSFTGYGYTF
TRBD2 . TRBJ2-5 TRBV10-1 TGCGCCAGCAGGAGAGCGGGAAGGAGAAAGGAGACCCAGTACTTC CASRRAGRRKETQYF
TRBD2 . TRBJ2-1 TRBV7-9 TGTGCCAGCAGCTCTAGCGGGAGGACGTACAATGAGCAGTTCTTC CASSSSGRTYNEQFF
. . TRBJ2-7 TRBV27 TGTGCCAGCAGTTTATTGAGACAGGCCTCCTACGAGCAGTACTTC CASSLLRQASYEQYF
. . TRBJ2-1 TRBV3-1/TRBV3-2 TGTGCCAGCAGCCAAGATCGGGTAGCGGTTTCCTACAATGAGCAGTTCTTC CASSQDRVAVSYNEQFF
TRBD1 . TRBJ2-7 TRBV7-9 TGTGCCAGCAGCTTGGGACAGGGGGCCTACGAGCAGTACTTC CASSLGQGAYEQYF
. few TRBJ1-1 TRBV6-5 TGTGCCAGCAGAGTTCGGGGTGCCACTGAAGCTTTCTTT CASRVRGATEAFF
. . TRBJ2-1 TRBV2 TGTGCCAGCACATGGACACGAGACAACAATGAGCAGTTCTTC CASTWTRDNNEQFF